The source of this T cell receptor (beta chain) is a study of PD-L1 blockade in urothelial cancer. Locally advanced or metastatic urothelial carcinoma was present in patients. Clones were sequenced by immunoSEQ multiplex PCR, and TCRdb holds only the in-frame ones, with some missing. The data contain tens of thousands of clones, approximately 86% of them singletons. This CDR3 has 16 amino acids. V lost 5 bases to trimming and J lost 7 bases; unmatched junction nucleotides: 11. Per germline, CDR1 MNHEY and CDR2 SMNVEV (reference sequence). This TCR was sampled from a woman in her seventies with urothelial cancer. This chain links TRBV27 with TRBJ2-7; 13 bases align to TRBD2. The specimen comprised PBMCs, sampled around atezolizumab (anti-PD-L1) treatment. CDR3 sequence (DNA): TGTGCCAGCAGTCCGCGGACTAGCGGGAGAACCCGGGAGCAGTACTTC. Protein: CASSPRTSGRTREQYF.